A selection of T cell receptor beta chains follows, all from one sample in a study of immunodeficiency. Repertoires were generated with immunoSEQ multiplex PCR, while TCRdb's copy carries only in-frame clones and drops some. The repertoire holds about 1,100 clones, with approximately 91% as singletons. The sequencing sample was made of CD8+ T cells from blood. All receptors derive from a female donor. Both conserved end residues are part of each CDR3. D genes are given only for firm matches. Clone size, where shown, is once, few, many, or a class for clones that have expanded.

clone size,CDR3 length,J gene,D gene,V gene,CDR3 protein,CDR3 DNA
NA,15,TRBJ1-1,NA,TRBV10-1,CASSEFRGLNTEAFF,TGCGCCAGCAGTGAATTCCGGGGTCTGAACACTGAAGCTTTCTTT
once,16,TRBJ2-6,NA,TRBV4-1,CASSQADDSGANVLTF,TGCGCCAGCAGCCAAGCCGACGACTCTGGGGCCAACGTCCTGACTTTC
NA,12,TRBJ1-5,NA,TRBV27,CASSFRNQPQHF,TGTGCCAGCAGTTTCAGAAATCAGCCCCAGCATTTT
NA,15,TRBJ2-1,TRBD2,TRBV20-1,CSASDRGGPYNEQFF,TGCAGTGCTAGTGATCGGGGGGGACCCTACAATGAGCAGTTCTTC
NA,17,TRBJ2-2,TRBD2,TRBV7-9,CASSWMTSGINTGELFF,TGTGCCAGCAGCTGGATGACTAGCGGGATAAACACCGGGGAGCTGTTTTTT
once,13,TRBJ1-1,NA,TRBV5-6,CASMQTGAMGAFF,TGTGCCAGCATGCAGACGGGGGCCATGGGGGCTTTCTTT
NA,15,TRBJ2-1,TRBD2,TRBV11-3,CASSLLPGGGNEQFF,TGTGCCAGCAGCTTACTCCCGGGCGGGGGGAATGAGCAGTTCTTC
NA,14,TRBJ1-2,NA,TRBV7-9,CASSFPGPLPGYTF,TGTGCCAGCAGCTTTCCAGGTCCTCTCCCCGGCTACACCTTC
NA,14,TRBJ2-7,NA,TRBV5-4,CASSGHPTEYEQYF,TGTGCCAGCAGCGGGCACCCCACTGAGTACGAGCAGTACTTC
NA,14,TRBJ2-3,NA,TRBV27,CASSKTLGVDTQYF,TGTGCCAGCAGCAAAACTCTTGGGGTGGATACGCAGTATTTT
NA,13,TRBJ2-7,TRBD1,TRBV29-1,CSVTGVYSYEQYF,TGCAGCGTTACAGGGGTGTATAGCTACGAGCAGTACTTC
NA,15,TRBJ2-3,NA,TRBV19,CASSMRQTSTDTQYF,TGTGCCAGTAGTATGCGACAAACCAGCACAGATACGCAGTATTTT
NA,14,TRBJ2-7,NA,TRBV7-2,CASSHPIKIYEQYF,TGTGCCAGCAGCCACCCGATCAAAATCTACGAGCAGTACTTC
NA,16,TRBJ1-2,TRBD1,TRBV5-6,CASSRPPGDRGGSYTF,TGTGCCAGCAGCAGACCGCCCGGGGACAGGGGTGGTAGCTACACCTTC
NA,17,TRBJ1-2,NA,TRBV5-1,CASSPGVRQGLPYGYTF,TGCGCCAGCAGCCCCGGGGTTCGGCAGGGGCTTCCCTATGGCTACACCTTC
NA,15,TRBJ2-1,NA,TRBV5-1,CASYTGNLGLNEQFF,TGCGCCAGTTACACGGGGAATCTTGGGTTGAATGAGCAGTTCTTC
NA,14,TRBJ1-1,NA,TRBV9,CASSTSRGFGEAFF,TGTGCCAGCAGCACGAGTAGGGGGTTTGGCGAAGCTTTCTTT
few,13,TRBJ2-1,TRBD2,TRBV29-1,CSVEDRTSNEQFF,TGCAGCGTTGAAGATCGGACTAGCAATGAGCAGTTCTTC
NA,15,TRBJ2-5,NA,TRBV9,CASSVSGSYQETQYF,TGTGCCAGCAGCGTCAGCGGCAGCTACCAAGAGACCCAGTACTTC
NA,15,TRBJ1-2,NA,TRBV7-9,CASDEVGGANYGYTF,TGTGCCAGCGACGAGGTTGGAGGGGCTAACTATGGCTACACCTTC
NA,14,TRBJ2-1,NA,TRBV19,CASSIQGSYNEQFF,TGTGCCAGTAGCATACAGGGCTCCTACAATGAGCAGTTCTTC
NA,16,TRBJ2-5,TRBD1,TRBV7-9,CASSLSGQGVWETQYF,TGTGCCAGCAGCTTATCGGGACAGGGGGTTTGGGAGACCCAGTACTTC
once,15,TRBJ2-7,TRBD1,TRBV27,CASRLTGVGTYEQYF,TGTGCCAGCAGGCTCACAGGGGTGGGAACCTACGAGCAGTACTTC
once,16,TRBJ1-6,TRBD1,TRBV9,CASSPTGGAYNSPLHF,TGTGCCAGCAGCCCCACAGGGGGCGCTTATAATTCACCCCTCCACTTT
few,15,TRBJ2-7,NA,TRBV7-9,CASSSGQRSTYEQYF,TGTGCCAGCAGTTCCGGACAGCGGAGCACCTACGAGCAGTACTTC
NA,14,TRBJ2-3,NA,TRBV5-6,CASSLVPSTDTQYF,TGTGCCAGCAGCTTGGTGCCTAGCACAGATACGCAGTATTTT
NA,13,TRBJ2-7,NA,TRBV7-2,CASSSLPVYEQYF,TGTGCCAGCAGCTCATTGCCGGTCTACGAGCAGTACTTC